Below, 27 T cell receptor beta chains from the same sample are listed, as sequenced in a study of identifying expanded T cells in peripheral blood. Sequencing was performed with immunoSEQ multiplex PCR; in TCRdb, only in-frame clones are kept and a portion is missing. The data hold about 85,000 clones, with 88% observed a single time. Sequencing used blood. These receptors were collected from a person aged 18-70 years in good health.

The chain is built from TRBV7-9 and TRBJ2-7, with D possibly TRBD1 on 5 matching bases. Trimming pared 5 bases from V and 2 bases from J, leaving 10 bases between. The CDR3 consists of 13 residues. CDR1 is SEHNR and CDR2 is FQNEAQ in the germline V gene (reference sequence). This CDR3 reads CASSVTGTYEQYF. In nucleotides, the CDR3 is TGTGCCAGCAGCGTTACAGGTACCTACGAGCAGTACTTC.

The chain joins TRBV27 to TRBJ1-1; 7 nucleotides agree with TRBD1. In germline, CDR1 is MNHEY, CDR2 SMNVEV (reference sequence). The trim removed 5 bases at V and 4 bases at J, leaving 7 bases unmatched. The CDR3 has 14 residues. The CDR3 sequence: CASSRRQGLTEAFF. CDR3 nucleotide sequence: TGTGCCAGCAGTCGCCGACAGGGCCTCACTGAAGCTTTCTTT.

V and J are TRBV18 and TRBJ2-5; the match to TRBD2 covers 11 bases. In germline, CDR1 is KGHSH, CDR2 LQKENI. The V gene end was trimmed by 6 bases and the J gene end by 2 bases; junction bases not matched to a gene: 11. This CDR3 region has 17 residues. CDR3 region: CASSDSRLAGPQETQYF. As DNA, the CDR3 is TGTGCCAGCTCCGATTCTCGACTAGCGGGGCCTCAAGAGACCCAGTACTTC.

The chain has TRBV29-1 and TRBJ2-3, with TRBD2 matching over 11 bases. Trimming cost V 4 bases and J 2 bases; bases outside gene matches: 5. The CDR3 consists of 15 residues. CDR1 is SQVTM and CDR2 is ANQGSEA in the germline V gene. The CDR3 region has the DNA TGCAGCGTTGCCCCGACTAGCGGGGTCACAGATACGCAGTATTTT. It encodes CSVAPTSGVTDTQYF.

V is TRBV5-1 and J is TRBJ2-7; D not resolved. The CDR3 contains 14 residues. In germline, CDR1 is SGHRS, CDR2 YFSETQ. V lost 0 bases to trimming and J lost 2 bases, with 9 bases between them. CDR3 protein: CASSLARSAYEQYF. The CDR3 DNA is TGCGCCAGCAGCTTGGCCCGCTCGGCCTACGAGCAGTACTTC. The whole variable domain, filled in from reference TRBV5-1 and TRBJ2-7, reads KAGVTQTPRYLIKTRGQQVTLSCSPISGHRSVSWYQQTPGQGLQFLFEYFSETQRNKGNFPGRFSGRQFSNSRSEMNVSTLELGDSALYLCASSLARSAYEQYFGPGTRLTVT.

V and J are TRBV11-2 and TRBJ1-2, with D maybe TRBD1 (6 bases). Trimming stripped 0 bases from V and 8 bases from J, with 13 bases between. This CDR3 contains 14 residues. Germline loops: CDR1 SGHAT, CDR2 FQNNGV. The CDR3 coding sequence is TGTGCCAGCAGCTTAGAGGCGGGGGCAGAGGGCTACACCTTC. The encoded protein is CASSLEAGAEGYTF. Variable domain in full (rest from reference TRBV11-2 and TRBJ1-2): EAGVAQSPRYKIIEKRQSVAFWCNPISGHATLYWYQQILGQGPKLLIQFQNNGVVDDSQLPKDRFSAERLKGVDSTLKIQPAKLEDSAVYLCASSLEAGAEGYTFGSGTRLTVV.

The rearrangement joins TRBV7-2 to TRBJ2-7; D not resolved. The V gene lost 0 bases and the J gene lost 5 bases, with 11 bases spanning the gap. The CDR3 totals 14 residues. The germline V gene has CDR1 SGHTA and CDR2 FQGNSA. In DNA, the CDR3 is TGTGCCAGCAGCTTAGCGGTTGGCCTCCACGAGCAGTACTTC. Its translation: CASSLAVGLHEQYF.

There are a few counts of this clone. The chain is built from TRBV4-1 and TRBJ1-3; 8 positions agree with TRBD1. With 0 bases clipped from V and 4 bases from J, the junction kept 23 bases outside the gene matches. There are 22 residues in the CDR3. Looked up from germline, CDR1 is MGHRA and CDR2 is YSYEKL. The CDR3 loop reads CASSQDVPGWRTGRPGGNTIYF. In DNA form, the CDR3 reads TGCGCCAGCAGCCAAGATGTCCCTGGATGGAGGACAGGGAGGCCGGGGGGAAACACCATATATTTT.

V and J are TRBV5-1 and TRBJ1-4; D may be TRBD1 (6 bases). This CDR3 region has 17 residues. The V and J ends lost 0 bases and 8 bases respectively, with 20 bases between them. Germline-derived CDR1 and CDR2 are SGHRS and YFSETQ. The CDR3 sequence: CASSLVGTSVTGEKLFF. Here the CDR3 DNA reads TGCGCCAGCAGCTTGGTAGGGACATCCGTAACCGGGGAAAAACTGTTTTTT.

The chain is built from TRBV7-9 and TRBJ2-7, with 7 bases lining up with TRBD1. Germline loops: CDR1 SEHNR, CDR2 FQNEAQ (reference sequence). The trim removed 5 bases at V and 6 bases at J, leaving 4 bases unmatched. The CDR3 spans 12 residues. In nucleotides, the CDR3 is TGTGCCAGCAGCCGACAGGGACGCGAGCAGTACTTC. Translated: CASSRQGREQYF.

The J gene is TRBJ1-1, the V gene TRBV11-3, with D hard to call. Looked up from germline, CDR1 is SGHNT and CDR2 is YENEEA. The length of the CDR3 is 13 residues. Trimming cost V 5 bases and J 0 bases, with 7 bases left between them. CDR3 DNA sequence: TGTGCCAGCAGCCGATCTATGAACACTGAAGCTTTCTTT. This sequence encodes CASSRSMNTEAFF.

This clone was counted only a few times. The chain combines TRBV15 with TRBJ2-2; 9 bases align to TRBD1. Germline CDR1 LNHNV, CDR2 YYDKDF (reference sequence). After removal of 3 bases from V and 6 bases from J, the junction contained 2 bases not matched to a gene. CDR3 length: 14 residues. CDR3 region: CATSRGQGAGELFF. The CDR3 DNA is TGTGCCACCAGCAGGGGACAGGGCGCCGGGGAGCTGTTTTTT. Filled out from reference TRBV15 and TRBJ2-2, the complete variable domain reads DAMVIQNPRYQVTQFGKPVTLSCSQTLNHNVMYWYQQKSSQAPKLLFHYYDKDFNNEADTPDNFQSRRPNTSFCFLDIRSPGLGDTAMYLCATSRGQGAGELFFGEGSRLTVL.

This clone was seen only once. The gene calls are TRBV6-6 and TRBJ1-1; TRBD1 is a possible D gene (6 bases). Germline CDR1 and CDR2: MNHNY and SVGAGI (reference sequence). This CDR3 is 14 amino acids long. V dropped 5 bases and J dropped 6 bases, with 16 bases sitting between them. Written as DNA, the CDR3 is TGTGCCAGCAGTCTAAAAGACAGGTACGCTGAAGCTTTCTTT. This translates into CASSLKDRYAEAFF.

The gene calls are TRBV7-8 and TRBJ2-1; tentatively, D is TRBD1 or TRBD2 (5 bases each). The CDR3 extends over 15 amino acids. V lost 1 base, J lost 9 bases, and 16 bases lay in between. CDR1 and CDR2 (germline): SGHVS, FQNEAQ. CDR3 amino acids: CASSLVGIGAGEQFF. The CDR3 DNA sequence: TGTGCCAGCAGCTTAGTAGGCATAGGGGCGGGTGAGCAGTTCTTC.

V and J are TRBV4-3 and TRBJ2-7, with D perhaps TRBD1 (5 bases). Trimming left V 1 base short and J 3 bases short, with 19 bases between. Germline loops: CDR1 LGHNA, CDR2 YSLEER. The length of the CDR3 is 17 residues. The CDR3 bases are TGCGCCAGCAGCCAAGTCTCGGAAGCAGGGTCCAGCTACGAGCAGTACTTC. This codes for CASSQVSEAGSSYEQYF.

The rearrangement uses TRBV4-3 and TRBJ1-2; maybe TRBD1 (5 bases). Germline CDR1 reads LGHNA; CDR2 reads YSLEER. The CDR3 runs 17 residues. Deletions cut 4 bases from V and 3 bases from J, with 21 bases between. CDR3 nucleotide sequence: TGCGCCAGCAGCCCACAAGTCGGCGGGGGAGTAGACTATGGCTACACCTTC. Translation: CASSPQVGGGVDYGYTF.

V is TRBV11-2 and J is TRBJ2-7; TRBD2 matches 12 bases. The CDR3 spans 17 residues. Germline CDR1 SGHAT, CDR2 FQNNGV. V lost 2 bases to trimming and J lost 3 bases; unmatched junction nucleotides: 8. CDR3 nucleotide sequence: TGTGCCAGCAGCTTATTCCTAGCGGGGGGGTTAAGCTACGAGCAGTACTTC. Amino acid sequence: CASSLFLAGGLSYEQYF.

V and J are TRBV13 and TRBJ1-6, with D perhaps matching TRBD1 (6 bases). The CDR3 has 15 amino acids. The ends were cut back, 2 bases at V and 7 bases at J, with 12 bases in the middle. Germline V gene sequence: CDR1 PRHDT, CDR2 FYEKMQ (reference sequence). The CDR3 DNA reads TGTGCCAGCAGCTTACGGCAGGGGTTAAATTCACCCCTCCACTTT. As protein: CASSLRQGLNSPLHF.

Remarks on this clone: Other nucleotide sequences from this sample produce the same CDR3. This chain joins TRBV29-1 and TRBJ1-5; 7 nucleotides agree with TRBD1. The germline CDR1 and CDR2 sequences are SQVTM and ANQGSEA. After removal of 4 bases from V and 2 bases from J, the junction contained 5 bases not matched to a gene. The CDR3 totals 14 residues. The CDR3 protein is CSVVGGDGNQPQHF. The CDR3 DNA follows: TGCAGCGTTGTAGGGGGCGACGGCAATCAGCCCCAGCATTTT. The full variable domain, completed using reference TRBV29-1 and TRBJ1-5, is SAVISQKPSRDICQRGTSLTIQCQVDSQVTMMFWYRQQPGQSLTLIATANQGSEATYESGFVIDKFPISRPNLTFSTLTVSNMSPEDSSIYLCSVVGGDGNQPQHFGDGTRLSIL.

The chain has TRBV19 and TRBJ1-2; the D is unclear. The germline V and J ends were trimmed by 3 bases and 7 bases, with 12 bases remaining between them. CDR3 length: 13 amino acids. CDR1 is LNHDA and CDR2 is SQIVND in the germline V gene (reference sequence). The CDR3 reads CASSIREIGGYTF. The CDR3 nucleotides are TGTGCCAGTAGTATTCGGGAGATAGGTGGCTACACCTTC. The variable domain in full, completed from reference TRBV19 and TRBJ1-2, reads DGGITQSPKYLFRKEGQNVTLSCEQNLNHDAMYWYRQDPGQGLRLIYYSQIVNDFQKGDIAEGYSVSREKKESFPLTVTSAQKNPTAFYLCASSIREIGGYTFGSGTRLTVV.

The rearrangement uses TRBV9 and TRBJ2-5, with 9 bases aligning to TRBD2. CDR3 length: 16 residues. The V gene's germline CDR1 is SGDLS and CDR2 YYNGEE. V lost 0 bases, J lost 4 bases, and 7 bases stayed unmatched. The CDR3: CASSVGVAGAPETQYF. CDR3 coding DNA: TGTGCCAGCAGCGTAGGGGTAGCGGGGGCCCCAGAGACCCAGTACTTC.

The CDR3 reads CASSIGPKQPQHF. For the CDR3, the DNA is TGTGCCAGTAGTATAGGCCCCAAGCAGCCCCAGCATTTT. The chain links TRBV19 to TRBJ1-5; the D is unclear. The germline V gene has CDR1 LNHDA and CDR2 SQIVND (reference sequence). CDR3 length: 13 residues. Deletions cut 1 base from V and 7 bases from J, with 8 bases between. The full variable domain, rest sourced from reference TRBV19 and TRBJ1-5, is DGGITQSPKYLFRKEGQNVTLSCEQNLNHDAMYWYRQDPGQGLRLIYYSQIVNDFQKGDIAEGYSVSREKKESFPLTVTSAQKNPTAFYLCASSIGPKQPQHFGDGTRLSIL.

The genes are TRBV2 and TRBJ1-5; D gene unclear. The V gene lost 5 bases and the J gene lost 0 bases, with 11 bases spanning the gap. Germline-derived CDR1 and CDR2 are SNHLY and FYNNEI. This CDR3 is 15 amino acids long. CDR3 sequence reads: CASSFTLDSNQPQHF. The CDR3 DNA follows: TGTGCCAGCAGTTTCACCCTGGATAGCAATCAGCCCCAGCATTTT.

The chain uses TRBV28 and TRBJ1-4; 9 bases map to TRBD1. The CDR3 extends over 14 amino acids. V gave up 5 bases and J gave up 7 bases; unmatched junction bases: 5. Germline CDR1 reads MDHEN; CDR2 reads SYDVKM. CDR3 sequence reads: CASSRTGVTEKLFF. The CDR3 coding sequence is TGTGCCAGCAGTCGGACAGGGGTAACTGAAAAACTGTTTTTT.

This rearrangement joins TRBV13 to TRBJ2-3; no clear D gene. The CDR3 covers 13 residues. The germline gives CDR1 PRHDT, CDR2 FYEKMQ (reference sequence). Trimming shortened V by 4 bases and J by 8 bases, and 13 bases separated the two germline ends. CDR3 protein: CASSSETSGTQYF. The DNA of the CDR3 is TGTGCCAGCAGCTCAGAAACGTCTGGTACGCAGTATTTT.

V is TRBV5-4 and J is TRBJ2-5, with D possibly being TRBD1 (6 bases). Trimming stripped 1 base from V and 5 bases from J, with 15 bases between. Germline V gives CDR1 SGHNT, CDR2 YYREEE (reference sequence). The CDR3 sequence is 15 residues long. CDR3 amino acids: CASSLQRGRGETQYF. As DNA, the CDR3 is TGTGCCAGCAGCTTGCAGAGGGGGAGAGGGGAGACCCAGTACTTC. The entire variable domain, with the rest obtained from reference TRBV5-4 and TRBJ2-5, is as follows: ETGVTQSPTHLIKTRGQQVTLRCSSQSGHNTVSWYQQALGQGPQFIFQYYREEENGRGNFPPRFSGLQFPNYSSELNVNALELDDSALYLCASSLQRGRGETQYFGPGTRLLVL.

This clone was picked up a small number of times. The rearrangement links TRBV7-9 to TRBJ1-4; D is undetermined. CDR3 size: 14 residues. Looked up from germline, CDR1 is SEHNR and CDR2 is FQNEAQ (reference sequence). V gave up 5 bases and J gave up 2 bases, with 9 bases separating them. For the CDR3, the DNA is TGTGCCAGCAGCGGCGTCCCGACTAATGAAAAACTGTTTTTT. Translating gives CASSGVPTNEKLFF.